The next 17 T cell receptor beta chains were all read from a single sample in a study of siplizumab effects on memory and regulatory T cells. Sequenced by immunoSEQ multiplex PCR; TCRdb stores in-frame clones only, minus some. The repertoire includes fewer than 130,000 clones, approximately 92% of them detected once, and 1.3% sits in the top ten. The source material was CD4+ T cells sorted from blood. The receptors come from a human donor in good health.

V and J are TRBV19 and TRBJ1-5; 12 nucleotides line up with TRBD1. The CDR3 runs 16 residues. Germline CDR1 and CDR2: LNHDA and SQIVND (reference sequence). V gave up 4 bases and J gave up 7 bases; unmatched junction bases: 8. CDR3 in DNA: TGTGCCAGTAGTAAATCGGGACAGGGGGCTGGACAGCCCCAGCATTTT. Translation gives CASSKSGQGAGQPQHF.

This clone has just one count. The chain has TRBV10-3 and TRBJ2-7, with 7 nucleotides matching TRBD1. Germline lookup yields CDR1 ENHRY and CDR2 SYGVKD. V gave up 3 bases and J gave up 0 bases; unmatched junction bases: 8. The CDR3 consists of 16 residues. The CDR3 loop reads CAISDYNRGFSYEQYF. For the CDR3, the DNA is TGTGCCATCAGTGACTACAACAGGGGCTTCTCCTACGAGCAGTACTTC.

The chain has TRBV5-5 and TRBJ2-3; D may correspond to TRBD1 or TRBD2 (5 bases each). Trimming cost V 7 bases and J 2 bases, with 14 bases left between them. In germline, CDR1 is SGHKS, CDR2 YYEKEE (reference sequence). The CDR3 length is 14 residues. The CDR3 sequence: CASARDPYTDTQYF. In DNA form, the CDR3 reads TGTGCCAGCGCCCGGGACCCATACACAGATACGCAGTATTTT.

The V and J genes are TRBV5-6 and TRBJ1-1; D is uncertain. CDR1 and CDR2 (germline): SGHDT, YYEEEE. V was clipped by 4 bases and J by 4 bases, with 17 bases between them. The CDR3 has 15 amino acids. This CDR3 is CASSRRSERSTEAFF. The CDR3 DNA follows: TGTGCCAGCAGCCGACGCAGTGAGAGGAGCACTGAAGCTTTCTTT.

A few counts support this clone. V is TRBV4-2 and J is TRBJ2-2; D remains ambiguous. Deletions cut 2 bases from V and 3 bases from J, with 4 bases between. From germline, CDR1 is LGHNA and CDR2 YNFKEQ. The CDR3 contains 13 residues. CDR3 nucleotides: TGTGCCAGCAGCCAACTAGACACCGGGGAGCTGTTTTTT. Translation gives CASSQLDTGELFF.

The V gene is TRBV19, the J gene TRBJ2-1; tentative D call: TRBD1 (5 bases). Germline CDR1 LNHDA, CDR2 SQIVND (reference sequence). The CDR3 spans 14 residues. V dropped 7 bases and J dropped 10 bases, with 20 bases sitting between them. The CDR3 nucleotides are TGTGCCAGTAAAGTTGACAGACTGGAAAGGGAGCAGTTCTTC. Protein product: CASKVDRLEREQFF.

The chain's CDR3 is CATLSTDTQYF. The CDR3 DNA reads as TGTGCCACGCTTTCCACAGATACGCAGTATTTT. The gene calls are TRBV19 and TRBJ2-3; D remains ambiguous. Germline lookup yields CDR1 LNHDA and CDR2 SQIVND (reference sequence). V was clipped by 10 bases and J by 2 bases, with 7 bases between them. CDR3 length equals 11 residues.

The rearrangement joins TRBV7-9 to TRBJ1-1; TRBD1 is a possible D gene (5 bases). The ends were cut back, 2 bases at V and 0 bases at J, with 13 bases in the middle. The germline gives CDR1 SEHNR, CDR2 FQNEAQ (reference sequence). This CDR3 region has 16 residues. CDR3 residues: CASSLTPTALNTEAFF. CDR3 DNA sequence: TGTGCCAGCAGCTTAACTCCGACAGCCCTGAACACTGAAGCTTTCTTT.

This chain connects TRBV19 to TRBJ1-2; 9 nucleotides match TRBD1. The length of the CDR3 is 14 residues. With 3 bases clipped from V and 6 bases from J, the junction kept 5 bases outside the gene matches. The germline gives CDR1 LNHDA, CDR2 SQIVND (reference sequence). CDR3 residues: CASSIDRGRNGYTF. The CDR3, as DNA: TGTGCCAGTAGTATCGACAGGGGGAGGAATGGCTACACCTTC.

This chain uses TRBV29-1 with TRBJ1-1; D might be TRBD1 (6 bases). The germline V and J ends were trimmed by 4 bases and 3 bases, with 12 bases remaining between them. CDR1 SQVTM and CDR2 ANQGSEA come from the germline V gene. The length of the CDR3 is 13 residues. The CDR3 DNA follows: TGCAGCGTTGCTCTGGGGGCTGACACTGAAGCTTTCTTT. It translates to CSVALGADTEAFF.

J is TRBJ1-3 and V is TRBV5-1; perhaps TRBD1 as D (6 bases). Germline V gene data show CDR1 as SGHRS and CDR2 as YFSETQ. There are 16 residues in the CDR3. V gave up 4 bases and J gave up 2 bases, with 16 bases separating them. CDR3 sequence: CASSPTGGGTGNTIYF. The CDR3 DNA is TGCGCCAGCAGCCCAACGGGTGGGGGCACTGGAAACACCATATATTTT. Full variable domain (remainder filled in from reference TRBV5-1 and TRBJ1-3): KAGVTQTPRYLIKTRGQQVTLSCSPISGHRSVSWYQQTPGQGLQFLFEYFSETQRNKGNFPGRFSGRQFSNSRSEMNVSTLELGDSALYLCASSPTGGGTGNTIYFGEGSWLTVV.

The chain uses TRBV18 and TRBJ1-3; TRBD1 might be the D (5 bases). Trimming removed 1 base from V and 8 bases from J, with 12 bases in between. The germline V gene has CDR1 KGHSH and CDR2 LQKENI. The CDR3 extends over 14 amino acids. CDR3 protein: CASSPQAGMDTIYF. For the CDR3, the DNA is TGTGCCAGCTCACCACAGGCAGGGATGGACACCATATATTTT. The full variable domain, its missing parts supplied by reference TRBV18 and TRBJ1-3, is NAGVMQNPRHLVRRRGQEARLRCSPMKGHSHVYWYRQLPEEGLKFMVYLQKENIIDESGMPKERFSAEFPKEGPSILRIQQVVRGDSAAYFCASSPQAGMDTIYFGEGSWLTVV.

The V call is TRBV10-3, the J call TRBJ2-5; a possible D gene is TRBD2 (6 bases). V dropped 5 bases and J dropped 1 base, with 14 bases sitting between them. The CDR3 is made up of 15 amino acids. Germline V gives CDR1 ENHRY, CDR2 SYGVKD. The CDR3 reads CAISHSGGIQETQYF. Here the CDR3 DNA reads TGTGCCATCAGTCATAGCGGTGGTATCCAAGAGACCCAGTACTTC.

The rearrangement uses TRBV10-3 and TRBJ1-4; D might be TRBD1 (6 bases). Germline CDR1 and CDR2: ENHRY and SYGVKD. V was pared by 11 bases and J by 6 bases, with 16 bases between. The CDR3 consists of 13 residues. The chain's CDR3 is CASGHPMDEKLFF. The CDR3 DNA sequence: TGTGCCTCGGGACACCCCATGGATGAAAAACTGTTTTTT.

This sequence joins TRBV5-1 and TRBJ1-1, with D possibly TRBD1 on 5 matching bases. Germline lookup yields CDR1 SGHRS and CDR2 YFSETQ. Trimming stripped 4 bases from V and 0 bases from J, with 7 bases between. CDR3 length equals 13 residues. The CDR3 sequence: CASSGTVNTEAFF. The DNA for the CDR3 is TGCGCCAGCAGCGGGACGGTGAACACTGAAGCTTTCTTT.

The chain combines TRBV18 with TRBJ1-2; D not resolved. Per germline, CDR1 KGHSH and CDR2 LQKENI. The CDR3 consists of 16 residues. Trimming stripped 3 bases from V and 8 bases from J, with 22 bases between. CDR3 protein: CASSPFRLTGSGGYTF. The CDR3 DNA sequence: TGTGCCAGCTCACCGTTTCGCCTTACGGGGAGCGGAGGCTACACCTTC.

J is TRBJ2-7 and V is TRBV6-5; 11 positions agree with TRBD2. V dropped 5 bases and J dropped 9; count of bases not matched to a gene: 6. Germline V CDR1 and CDR2: MNHEY, SVGAGI. The CDR3 has 13 amino acids. Written as DNA, the CDR3 is TGTGCCAGCAGTATCCCCGGACTAGCGGGGCAGTACTTC. As protein: CASSIPGLAGQYF.